A single sample gave rise to the 10 T cell receptor beta chains below, sequenced in a study of blood T cell repertoires in COVID-19. Clones were read by immunoSEQ multiplex PCR, and TCRdb kept only the in-frame ones, dropping some. Of tens of thousands of clones detected, around 85% appear once; the ten largest clones hold approximately 4.6%. Sequencing was done on a sample of peripheral blood. Receptor source: an elderly man with acute or convalescent COVID-19.

The rearrangement joins TRBV28 to TRBJ2-7; 11 bases are shared with TRBD2. After removal of 6 bases from V and 3 bases from J, the junction contained 7 bases not matched to a gene. The CDR3 sequence is 15 residues long. CDR1 MDHEN and CDR2 SYDVKM come from the germline V gene. In DNA form, the CDR3 reads TGTGCCAGCAGCCTCTCTAGCGGGAGGTTCTACGAGCAGTACTTC. This gives the protein CASSLSSGRFYEQYF. Variable domain in full (rest from reference TRBV28 and TRBJ2-7): DVKVTQSSRYLVKRTGEKVFLECVQDMDHENMFWYRQDPGLGLRLIYFSYDVKMKEKGDIPEGYSVSREKKERFSLILESASTNQTSMYLCASSLSSGRFYEQYFGPGTRLTVT.

V and J are TRBV6-2 or TRBV6-3 and TRBJ2-7; no firm D call. V was cut by 2 bases and J by 0 bases, with 11 bases left in between. CDR1 and CDR2 from the germline V gene are MNHEY and SVGEGT. This CDR3 comprises 15 residues. The CDR3 region is CASSYRALSSYEQYF. CDR3 coding DNA: TGTGCCAGCAGTTACAGAGCTCTTAGCTCCTACGAGCAGTACTTC.

The chain uses TRBV18 and TRBJ2-6; 9 bases fit TRBD1. Per the germline V gene, CDR1 is KGHSH and CDR2 is LQKENI. This CDR3 comprises 17 residues. The V and J ends lost 4 bases and 4 bases, in that order; junction bases with no gene match: 8. CDR3 amino acids: CASSREQGARGANVLTF. The CDR3 coding sequence is TGTGCCAGCTCACGAGAACAGGGGGCGCGGGGGGCCAACGTCCTGACTTTC.

This chain uses TRBV7-2 with TRBJ2-2, with D perhaps TRBD1 (6 bases). Trimming removed 5 bases at V and 1 base at J, with 17 bases between. The germline gives CDR1 SGHTA, CDR2 FQGNSA. The CDR3 spans 17 residues. This CDR3 is CASSAGQGFRNTGELFF. DNA of the CDR3: TGTGCCAGCAGCGCAGGTCAGGGGTTTCGGAACACCGGGGAGCTGTTTTTT.

CDR3 in amino acids: CASSLLAGGPQETQYF. DNA of the CDR3: TGTGCCAGCAGCCTACTAGCGGGAGGGCCCCAAGAGACCCAGTACTTC. The chain is built from TRBV2 and TRBJ2-5, with 13 bases identical to TRBD2. CDR1 SNHLY and CDR2 FYNNEI come from the germline V gene. Trimming removed 6 bases from V and 1 base from J; junction bases left unmatched: 5. This CDR3 has 16 amino acids.

The rearrangement joins TRBV2 to TRBJ2-2, with 7 bases aligning to TRBD1. Germline CDR1 SNHLY, CDR2 FYNNEI. The CDR3 covers 15 residues. With V trimmed by 3 bases and J by 6 bases, 7 bases remained unmatched. The CDR3 DNA follows: TGTGCCAGCAGTGATTTACAGGGGTGGTCCGGGGAGCTGTTTTTT. It yields the protein CASSDLQGWSGELFF.

This rearrangement joins TRBV18 to TRBJ2-2, with D unclear. V lost 5 bases and J lost 4, with 17 bases in between. CDR3 length: 16 amino acids. In germline, CDR1 is KGHSH, CDR2 LQKENI. CDR3 sequence reads: CASSKPGGAPTGELFF. CDR3 coding DNA: TGTGCCAGCTCAAAACCCGGCGGAGCGCCCACCGGGGAGCTGTTTTTT.

The chain links TRBV18 to TRBJ1-3, with a tentative D call TRBD1 (6 bases). Germline lookup yields CDR1 KGHSH and CDR2 LQKENI. The CDR3 length is 14 residues. The V end was cut by 3 bases, the J end by 8 bases, with 14 bases between. The CDR3 spells CASSPITRTDTIYF. As DNA, the CDR3 is TGTGCCAGCTCACCGATAACTAGGACAGACACCATATATTTT.

The chain carries TRBV27 and TRBJ2-7, with TRBD1 matching 9 bases. From germline, CDR1 is MNHEY and CDR2 SMNVEV (reference sequence). V gave up 7 bases and J gave up 2 bases; unmatched junction bases: 6. This CDR3 is 14 amino acids long. CDR3 sequence: CASKMGTGPYEQYF. CDR3 nucleotide sequence: TGTGCCAGCAAGATGGGGACAGGGCCCTACGAGCAGTACTTC.

This chain connects TRBV6-1 to TRBJ2-7; 8 nucleotides align to TRBD1. Unmatched junction bases numbered 13, after V lost 3 bases and J lost 9 bases. In germline, CDR1 is MNHNS, CDR2 SASEGT. This CDR3 contains 15 residues. The CDR3 sequence: CASSDRTGQSAGQYF. The CDR3 nucleotides read TGTGCCAGCAGTGACAGGACAGGGCAATCCGCCGGGCAGTACTTC.